Given below is one T cell receptor (beta chain) in context. TEMRA cells were FACS-enriched, unlike CD8+ and CD4+ T cells, which were negatively isolated. The sample is drawn from a study of CD8 T cells in Susac syndrome. Turning to the study itself: When their blood was taken, patients with Susac syndrome were therapy-naive, taking corticosteroids, or taking intravenous immunoglobulin alone.

Random hexamers were used to reverse transcribe roughly 0.45 to 1 ug of RNA. TCRdb re-derived calls from the immunoSEQ multiplex PCR reads in MiXCR, one entry per CDR3 protein. The data show under 90,000 distinct CDR3 sequences, about 93% seen once. The CDR3 contains 16 residues. Per germline, CDR1 DFQATT and CDR2 SNEGSKA (reference sequence). Trimming removed 1 base from V and 8 bases from J; junction bases left unmatched: 14. The origin of this receptor is a human donor with Susac syndrome. The chain carries TRBV20-1 and TRBJ2-1; 7 bases fit TRBD2. The specimen sequenced was CD4+ T cells from PBMCs. CDR3 amino acids: CSARGLAGFSSDEQFF. The CDR3 DNA reads TGCAGTGCTAGAGGACTAGCCGGATTCAGTTCGGATGAGCAGTTCTTC.